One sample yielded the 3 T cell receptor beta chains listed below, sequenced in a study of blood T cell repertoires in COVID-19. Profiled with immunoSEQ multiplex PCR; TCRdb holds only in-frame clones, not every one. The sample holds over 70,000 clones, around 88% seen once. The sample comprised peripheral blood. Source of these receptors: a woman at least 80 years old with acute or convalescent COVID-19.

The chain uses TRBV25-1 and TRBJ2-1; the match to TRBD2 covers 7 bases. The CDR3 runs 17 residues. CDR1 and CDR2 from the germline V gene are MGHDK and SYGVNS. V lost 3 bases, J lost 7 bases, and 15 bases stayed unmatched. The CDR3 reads CASSDSSPGTKGNEQFF. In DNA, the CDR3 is TGTGCCAGCAGTGATTCCAGTCCCGGGACTAAGGGTAATGAGCAGTTCTTC.

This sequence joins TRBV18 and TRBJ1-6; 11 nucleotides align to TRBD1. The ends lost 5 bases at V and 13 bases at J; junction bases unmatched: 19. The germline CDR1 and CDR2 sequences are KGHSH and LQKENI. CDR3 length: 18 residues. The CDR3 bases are TGTGCCAGCTCAGCACAACACTTCCCTGGGACAGGGGGTTCTCCCCTCCACTTT. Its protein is CASSAQHFPGTGGSPLHF.

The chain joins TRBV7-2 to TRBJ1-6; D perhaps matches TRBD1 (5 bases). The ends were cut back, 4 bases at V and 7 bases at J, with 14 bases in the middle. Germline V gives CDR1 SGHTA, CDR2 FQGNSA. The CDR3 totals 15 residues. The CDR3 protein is CASSSFRVDNSPLHF. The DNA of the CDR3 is TGTGCCAGCAGCTCCTTCAGGGTAGACAATTCACCCCTCCACTTT.